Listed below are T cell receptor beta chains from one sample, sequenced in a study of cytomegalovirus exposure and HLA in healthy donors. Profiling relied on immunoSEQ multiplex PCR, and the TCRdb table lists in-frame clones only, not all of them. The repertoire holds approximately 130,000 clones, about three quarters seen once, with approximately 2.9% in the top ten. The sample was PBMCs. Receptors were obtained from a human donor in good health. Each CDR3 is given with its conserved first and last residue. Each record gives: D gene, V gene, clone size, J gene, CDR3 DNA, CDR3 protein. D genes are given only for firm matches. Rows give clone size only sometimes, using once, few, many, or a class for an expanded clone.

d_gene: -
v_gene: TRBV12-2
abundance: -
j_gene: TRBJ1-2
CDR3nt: TGTGCAAGTCGCTTAGAAGCGACAGCCAACTATGGCTACACCTTC
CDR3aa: CASRLEATANYGYTF

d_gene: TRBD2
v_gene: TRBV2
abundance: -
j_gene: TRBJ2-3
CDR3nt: TGTGCCAGCCCCGGGACTAGTAGCACAGATACGCAGTATTTT
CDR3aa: CASPGTSSTDTQYF

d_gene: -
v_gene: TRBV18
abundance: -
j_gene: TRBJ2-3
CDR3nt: TGTGCCAGCTCTCGTAACAGGGCGCTGGGGGCAGATACGCAGTATTTT
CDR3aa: CASSRNRALGADTQYF

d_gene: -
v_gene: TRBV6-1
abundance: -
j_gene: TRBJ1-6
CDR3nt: TGTGCCAGCATCACAGGTCCCCCCAATTCACCCCTCCACTTT
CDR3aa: CASITGPPNSPLHF

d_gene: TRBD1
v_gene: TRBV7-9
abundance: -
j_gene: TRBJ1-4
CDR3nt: TGTGCCAGCAGCTTAGGGACAGGCCCCAATGAAAAACTGTTTTTT
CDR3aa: CASSLGTGPNEKLFF

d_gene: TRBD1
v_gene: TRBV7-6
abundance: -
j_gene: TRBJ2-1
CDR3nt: TGTGCCAGCAGCCCGACAGGGTCACACGATGAGCAGTTCTTC
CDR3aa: CASSPTGSHDEQFF

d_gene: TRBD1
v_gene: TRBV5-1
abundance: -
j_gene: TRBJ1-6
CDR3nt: TGCGCCAGCAGACCAGGGACAGATTCACCCCTCCACTTT
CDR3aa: CASRPGTDSPLHF

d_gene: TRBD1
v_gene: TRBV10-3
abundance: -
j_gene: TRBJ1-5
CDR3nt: TGTGCCATCAGCAGGGACAGGGGTCAGCCCCAGCATTTT
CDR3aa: CAISRDRGQPQHF

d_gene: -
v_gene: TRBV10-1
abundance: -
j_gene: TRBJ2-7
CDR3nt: TGCGCCAGCAGTGAACGAAGGGCCCGAGGGGAGCAGTACTTC
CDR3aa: CASSERRARGEQYF

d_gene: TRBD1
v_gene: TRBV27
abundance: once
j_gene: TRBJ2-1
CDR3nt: TGTGCCAGCAGTTTCAGGGGACAGGGGCGATCGTATGAGCAGTTCTTC
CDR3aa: CASSFRGQGRSYEQFF

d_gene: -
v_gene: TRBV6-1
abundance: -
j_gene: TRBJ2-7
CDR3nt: TGTGCCACCGGGGCGCAGGGAGGTTACGAGCAGTACTTC
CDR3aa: CATGAQGGYEQYF

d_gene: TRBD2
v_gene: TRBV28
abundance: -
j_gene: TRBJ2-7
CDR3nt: TGTGCCAGCAGTTTATACCCGACACTAGCGCCAGCTGTCTACGAGCAGTACTTC
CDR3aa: CASSLYPTLAPAVYEQYF

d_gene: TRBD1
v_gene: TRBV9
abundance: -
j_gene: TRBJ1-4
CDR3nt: TGTGCCAGCAGCGTCGGGGACCGATTCCAGGGGGAGAAACTGTTTTTT
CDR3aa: CASSVGDRFQGEKLFF

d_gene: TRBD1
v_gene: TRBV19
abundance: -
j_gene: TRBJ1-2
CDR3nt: TGTGCCAGTAGTCTCGCGGGACAGGGGTCCCTCTATGGCTACACCTTC
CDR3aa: CASSLAGQGSLYGYTF

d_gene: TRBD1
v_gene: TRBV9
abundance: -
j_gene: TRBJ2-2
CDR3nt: TGTGCCAGCAGTCCGGGACAGGGGGCGATCGGGGAGCTGTTTTTT
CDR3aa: CASSPGQGAIGELFF

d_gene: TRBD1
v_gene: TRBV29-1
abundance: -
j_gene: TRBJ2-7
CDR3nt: TGCAGCGTTGTTACAGGGGGCCACGAGCAGTACTTC
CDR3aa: CSVVTGGHEQYF

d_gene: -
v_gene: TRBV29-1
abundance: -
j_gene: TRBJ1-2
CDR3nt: TGCAGCGTTGTTTGGGGGGGCTCTCTCTACACCTTC
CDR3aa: CSVVWGGSLYTF

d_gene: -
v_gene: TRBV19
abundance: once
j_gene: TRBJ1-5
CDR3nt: TGTGCCAGTAGGCGCGGGGGCGCGGGCAATCAGCCCCAGCATTTT
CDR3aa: CASRRGGAGNQPQHF

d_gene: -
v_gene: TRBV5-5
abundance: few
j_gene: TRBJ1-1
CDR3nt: TGTGCCAGCAGCTTGGCCCAGGTAATGAACACTGAAGCTTTCTTT
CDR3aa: CASSLAQVMNTEAFF

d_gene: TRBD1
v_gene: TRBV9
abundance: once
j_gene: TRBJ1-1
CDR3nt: TGTGCCAGCAGCGCCTTGGACAGGGGGGTCACTGAAGCTTTCTTT
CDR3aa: CASSALDRGVTEAFF

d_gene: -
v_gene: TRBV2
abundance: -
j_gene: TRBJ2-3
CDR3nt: TGTGCCAGCAACCGGCAGGGCACAGATACGCAGTATTTT
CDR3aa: CASNRQGTDTQYF

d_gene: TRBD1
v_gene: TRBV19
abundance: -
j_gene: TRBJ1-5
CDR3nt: TGTGCCAGTAGTCCGGACAGGGTAGGTCAGCCCCAGCATTTT
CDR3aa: CASSPDRVGQPQHF

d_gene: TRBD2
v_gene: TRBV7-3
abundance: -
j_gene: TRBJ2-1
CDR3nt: TGTGCCAGCAGCTTAGCGGGGAGGGATGAGCAGTTCTTC
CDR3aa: CASSLAGRDEQFF

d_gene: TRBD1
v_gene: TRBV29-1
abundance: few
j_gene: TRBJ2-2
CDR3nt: TGCAGCGGGGGGACAGGGAGGACCGGGGAGCTGTTTTTT
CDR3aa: CSGGTGRTGELFF

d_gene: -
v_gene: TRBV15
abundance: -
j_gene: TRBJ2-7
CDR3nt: TGTGCCACCAGCAGAGTCTCAGGGCGGCAGTACTTC
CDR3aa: CATSRVSGRQYF